The present TCR beta chain was sequenced within a study of blood T cell repertoires in COVID-19. At the level of the study: T cells, B-cell-depleted T cells, or PBMCs provided the cDNA or gDNA that served as material.

Trimming removed 5 bases at V and 6 bases at J, with 9 bases between. Germline CDR1 and CDR2: KGHDR and SFDVKD. The CDR3 spans 13 residues. The repertoire was sequenced with immunoSEQ multiplex PCR; TCRdb's copy has only in-frame clones and lacks some. The repertoire holds some 170,000 clones, with roughly 89% as singletons. The sequence was collected from a woman aged 50 to 60 with acute or convalescent COVID-19. This rearrangement joins TRBV24-1 to TRBJ2-2; D is perhaps TRBD2 (6 bases). The sequenced sample consisted of peripheral blood. The CDR3 bases are TGTGCCACCAGTGTTCCGGGAGCCGGGGAGCTGTTTTTT. This sequence encodes CATSVPGAGELFF.